Listed here are 5 T cell receptor beta chains from one sample, sequenced in a study of CD8 T cells in ankylosing spondylitis. TCRdb passed the 5' RACE reads through MiXCR, listing each CDR3 protein once. The data hold under 250,000 distinct CDR3 sequences, with about 11% observed a single time. Material for sequencing was blood, either unsorted or a sorted T cell fraction (not recorded which). The receptors stem from a male donor with ankylosing spondylitis or in good health (not recorded which).

This clonotype came up many times. One junction end does not reproduce the germline sequence, and a read error may be involved. V gene TRBV28 combines with J gene TRBJ2-3, with D tentatively TRBD1 or TRBD2 (5 bases each). CDR3 length: 15 amino acids. CDR1 and CDR2 from the germline V gene are MDHEN and SYDVKM. The chain's CDR3 is CASSLSGASRDTQYF. CDR3 in DNA: TGTGCCAGCAGTCTCTCTGGGGCTAGCAGAGATACGCAGTATTTT.

This clonotype occurred many times. This chain links TRBV27 with TRBJ2-2; unclear D gene. This CDR3 has 15 residues. V was trimmed by 2 bases and J by 1 base, leaving 8 bases between them. In germline, CDR1 is MNHEY, CDR2 SMNVEV (reference sequence). CDR3 in amino acids: CASSLLAGNTGELFF. Written as DNA, the CDR3 is TGTGCCAGCAGTTTACTTGCAGGGAACACCGGGGAGCTGTTTTTT.

This clonotype was counted ten times or more. The V and J genes are TRBV20-1 and TRBJ2-3, with D hard to call. The CDR3 has 13 residues. The V end was cut by 6 bases, the J end by 2 bases, with 12 bases between. Per germline, CDR1 DFQATT and CDR2 SNEGSKA (reference sequence). CDR3 sequence (DNA): TGCAGTGCCGCCCCGCGAATCACAGATACGCAGTATTTT. It is translated as CSAAPRITDTQYF.

This clonotype turned up a few times. The rearrangement uses TRBV20-1 and TRBJ2-7, with 16 bases fitting TRBD2. The CDR3 spans 19 residues. Per the germline V gene, CDR1 is DFQATT and CDR2 is SNEGSKA (reference sequence). J gave up 6 bases and V 5 bases, and 19 bases lay outside the gene matches. This CDR3 reads CSAVAGTSGGAMGPFEQYF. The DNA for the CDR3 is TGCAGTGCTGTAGCGGGGACTAGCGGGGGGGCCATGGGACCCTTCGAGCAGTACTTC.

This clonotype was seen more than once but under ten times. The chain links TRBV2 to TRBJ2-1; D gene uncertain. The germline V gene has CDR1 SNHLY and CDR2 FYNNEI. The V and J ends lost 0 bases and 10 bases respectively, with 16 bases between them. The CDR3 covers 15 residues. Here the CDR3 DNA reads TGTGCCAGCAGTGAAGCCCCCTTTGGGATACAGGAGCAGTTCTTC. Its translation is CASSEAPFGIQEQFF.